The 2 T cell receptor beta chains below were found in one sample sequenced in a study of blood T cell repertoires in COVID-19. Method: immunoSEQ multiplex PCR; TCRdb's copy keeps in-frame clones and lacks some. The sample includes 100,000 to 150,000 clones, 75% to 90% of them seen just once. Sequenced sample: peripheral blood. The receptors here all came from a man aged 50 or older with active or convalescent COVID-19.

The chain links TRBV2 to TRBJ1-6; 9 positions agree with TRBD1. The CDR3 has 15 residues. CDR1 SNHLY and CDR2 FYNNEI come from the germline V gene. Trimming removed 6 bases from V and 7 bases from J; junction bases left unmatched: 7. CDR3 region: CASRETGTGNSPLHF. The DNA of the CDR3 is TGTGCCAGCAGGGAAACCGGGACAGGGAATTCACCCCTCCACTTT.

The chain links TRBV5-1 to TRBJ1-4; D gene unclear. Trimming removed 0 bases from V and 4 bases from J, with 4 bases in between. The CDR3 is 13 amino acids. Germline CDR1 reads SGHRS; CDR2 reads YFSETQ. The CDR3 DNA is TGCGCCAGCAGCTTGGGAGGTAATGAAAAACTGTTTTTT. It specifies CASSLGGNEKLFF.